The next 10 T cell receptor beta chains were all read from a single sample in a study of T cell repertoires in cytomegalovirus infection. TCRdb re-called the reads through MiXCR, storing one row per CDR3 protein. The table has about 440,000 distinct CDR3 sequences, about 33% seen once. Sequenced: PBMCs. The receptors were gathered from a human donor in good health (CMV status not recorded). Some clones in this sample may be carry-over from other donors' samples.

The genes are TRBV5-1 and TRBJ1-2, with 9 bases identical to TRBD1. Unmatched junction bases numbered 13, after V lost 2 bases and J lost 5 bases. Germline CDR1 is SGHRS and CDR2 is YFSETQ. CDR3 length: 17 amino acids. The CDR3 coding sequence is TGCGCCAGCAGCTTACTAAAATCGGCACAGGGGGCGTATGGCTACACCTTC. It codes for CASSLLKSAQGAYGYTF.

This chain links TRBV7-3 with TRBJ1-3, with D perhaps matching TRBD1 (5 bases). The CDR3 is 15 residues long. Germline CDR1 SGHTA, CDR2 FQGTGA. V was shortened by 2 bases and J by 7 bases, with 15 bases between the two germline ends. CDR3 DNA sequence: TGTGCCAGCAGCTTAGCATGGGGGGGAACCAACACCATATATTTT. Encoded protein: CASSLAWGGTNTIYF.

The chain employs TRBV28 and TRBJ2-7; 11 bases agree with TRBD2. The germline CDR1 and CDR2 sequences are MDHEN and SYDVKM. This CDR3 region has 14 residues. The ends lost 3 bases at V and 6 bases at J; junction bases unmatched: 4. The CDR3 reads CASSFPSGGIEQYF. CDR3 sequence (DNA): TGTGCCAGCAGTTTCCCTAGCGGGGGGATCGAGCAGTACTTC.

Many counts were recorded for this clonotype. V usage is TRBV4-1 and J usage is TRBJ2-5; TRBD1 agrees at 8 bases. Trimming took 4 bases from V and 5 from J; bases not matched to a gene: 12. Looked up from germline, CDR1 is MGHRA and CDR2 is YSYEKL. The length of the CDR3 is 16 residues. The CDR3 nucleotides read TGCGCCAGCAGCCGCGATCAGGGGGCTGATGGGGAGACCCAGTACTTC. Translating gives CASSRDQGADGETQYF.

The V call is TRBV7-8, the J call TRBJ2-5, with a weak D call TRBD2 (6 bases). The CDR3 is 15 residues long. Germline-derived CDR1 and CDR2 are SGHVS and FQNEAQ. The ends were cut back, 5 bases at V and 3 bases at J, with 16 bases in the middle. The CDR3 loop is CASSNSGGGEETQYF. As DNA, the CDR3 is TGTGCCAGCAGCAACAGCGGCGGCGGGGAAGAGACCCAGTACTTC.

The J gene is TRBJ2-2, the V gene TRBV7-8; D possibly uses TRBD1 or TRBD2 (5 bases each). The CDR3 has 16 residues. CDR1 is SGHVS and CDR2 is FQNEAQ in the germline V gene. V was cut by 5 bases and J by 6 bases, with 19 bases left in between. This chain's CDR3 is CASSDRDLSLPGELFF. CDR3 in DNA: TGTGCCAGCAGCGATCGGGACCTTTCTTTGCCCGGGGAGCTGTTTTTT. Complete variable domain (other parts from reference TRBV7-8 and TRBJ2-2): GAGVSQSPRYKVAKRGQDVALRCDPISGHVSLFWYQQALGQGPEFLTYFQNEAQLDKSGLPSDRFFAERPEGSVSTLKIQRTQQEDSAVYLCASSDRDLSLPGELFFGEGSRLTVL.

The rearrangement uses TRBV30 and TRBJ1-2, with unresolved D. This CDR3 has 12 residues. The V gene lost 1 base and the J gene lost 4 bases, with 7 bases spanning the gap. CDR1 and CDR2 from the germline V gene are GTSNPN and SVGIG (reference sequence). CDR3 loop: CAWSGTSYGYTF. CDR3 nucleotides: TGTGCCTGGAGTGGCACCAGCTATGGCTACACCTTC. The variable domain in full, with the rest retrieved from reference TRBV30 and TRBJ1-2, is SQTIHQWPATLVQPVGSPLSLECTVEGTSNPNLYWYRQAAGRGLQLLFYSVGIGQISSEVPQNLSASRPQDRQFILSSKKLLLSDSGFYLCAWSGTSYGYTFGSGTRLTVV.

The chain carries TRBV6-6 and TRBJ1-1, with 9 bases identical to TRBD1. This CDR3 is built from 16 residues. J gave up 1 base and V 6 bases, and 9 bases lay outside the gene matches. The germline gives CDR1 MNHNY, CDR2 SVGAGI (reference sequence). As DNA, the CDR3 is TGTGCCAGCAGGCGCGGGACAGGGAGAGGGAACACTGAAGCTTTCTTT. Translation: CASRRGTGRGNTEAFF.

This clonotype was counted only a few times. V usage is TRBV6-1 and J usage is TRBJ1-6; D remains unclear. This CDR3 has 13 amino acids. Looked up from germline, CDR1 is MNHNS and CDR2 is SASEGT. The V gene lost 5 bases and the J gene lost 9 bases, with 11 bases spanning the gap. CDR3 in amino acids: CASSFRTGSPLHF. CDR3 bases: TGTGCCAGCAGTTTCCGTACCGGTTCACCCCTCCACTTT.

The chain joins TRBV6-1 to TRBJ1-1; D is possibly TRBD1 (6 bases). V lost 7 bases and J 8 bases, leaving 20 bases between the germline ends. Looked up from germline, CDR1 is MNHNS and CDR2 is SASEGT. This CDR3 comprises 14 residues. The CDR3 DNA sequence: TGTGCCAGCATTCAAGGGGTGAGACAGGACGAAGCTTTCTTT. Protein product: CASIQGVRQDEAFF.